Given below is one T cell receptor beta chain in context. The record originates from a study of blood T cell repertoires in COVID-19. Study context: PBMCs, B-cell-depleted T cells, or T cells provided the cDNA or gDNA that made up the material.

Participants were aged 18 to 89 years, lived in roughly 23 US areas, and enrolled virtually. Researchers sorted participants into cohorts using their self-reported clinical history. Germline V gives CDR1 SGDLS, CDR2 YYNGEE. The CDR3 covers 13 residues. Trimming stripped 0 bases from V and 4 bases from J, with 8 bases between. As processed by the authors: Amplification of reference gene primers provided the estimated nucleated cell counts. The data were produced by immunoSEQ multiplex PCR, yet TCRdb's version contains in-frame clones alone and is incomplete. The D gene and trimming were derived from the DNA, and the V and J assignments and clone size from that table. There are some 300,000 clones in the sample; 90% occur only once, and 3.5% to 4.5% lies in the top ten.

Material for sequencing was PBMCs or T cells enriched from blood (not recorded which). The rearrangement uses TRBV9 and TRBJ2-7; D may be TRBD1 (5 bases). This TCR was sampled from a young woman with acute COVID-19. CDR3 sequence reads: CASSVDSGYEQYF. CDR3 bases: TGTGCCAGCAGCGTAGATTCAGGGTACGAGCAGTACTTC. The full variable domain, completed using reference TRBV9 and TRBJ2-7, is DSGVTQTPKHLITATGQRVTLRCSPRSGDLSVYWYQQSLDQGLQFLIQYYNGEERAKGNILERFSAQQFPDLHSELNLSSLELGDSALYFCASSVDSGYEQYFGPGTRLTVT.